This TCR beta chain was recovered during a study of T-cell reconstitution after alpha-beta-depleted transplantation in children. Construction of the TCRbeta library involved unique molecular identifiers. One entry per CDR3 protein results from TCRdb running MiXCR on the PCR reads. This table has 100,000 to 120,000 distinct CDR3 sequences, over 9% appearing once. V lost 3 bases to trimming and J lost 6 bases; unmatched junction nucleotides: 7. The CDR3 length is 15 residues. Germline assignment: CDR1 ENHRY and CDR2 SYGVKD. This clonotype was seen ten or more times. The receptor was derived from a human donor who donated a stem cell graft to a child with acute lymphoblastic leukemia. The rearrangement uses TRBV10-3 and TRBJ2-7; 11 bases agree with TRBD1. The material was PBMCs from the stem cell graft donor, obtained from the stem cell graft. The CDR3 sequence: CAISEARTGGGEQYF. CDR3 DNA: TGTGCCATCAGTGAAGCCAGGACAGGGGGCGGCGAGCAGTACTTC.